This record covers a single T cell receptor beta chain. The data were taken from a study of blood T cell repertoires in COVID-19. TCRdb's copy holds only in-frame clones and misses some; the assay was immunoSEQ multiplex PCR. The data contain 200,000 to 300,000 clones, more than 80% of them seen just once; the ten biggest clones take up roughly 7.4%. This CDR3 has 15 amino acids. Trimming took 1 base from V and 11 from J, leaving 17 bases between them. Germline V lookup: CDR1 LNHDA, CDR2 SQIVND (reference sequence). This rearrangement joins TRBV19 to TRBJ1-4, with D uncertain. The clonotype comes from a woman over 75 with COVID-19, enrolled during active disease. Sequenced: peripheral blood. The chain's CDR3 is CASSIATEVAKKLFF. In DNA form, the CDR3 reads TGTGCCAGTAGTATAGCTACGGAGGTGGCGAAGAAACTGTTTTTT.